A selection of T cell receptor beta chains follows, all from one sample in a study of cytomegalovirus exposure and HLA in healthy donors. Profiling relied on immunoSEQ multiplex PCR, and the TCRdb table lists in-frame clones only, not all of them. Here the sample spans 200,000 or so clones, about four fifths being singletons. Sequencing used PBMCs. Every receptor here comes from a boy between 10 and 17 years old in good health and CMV-seronegative. CDR3s include the opening cysteine and the closing phenylalanine or tryptophan. D genes are given only for firm matches. Size is stated for part of the rows, as once, few or many counts, or as a class when the clone is expanded.

length: 15; V: TRBV11-1; J: TRBJ2-3; size: .; D: .; CDR3: CASSLGSGFPDTQYF; DNA: TGTGCCAGCAGCTTGGGAAGCGGGTTCCCAGATACGCAGTATTTT
length: 13; V: TRBV27; J: TRBJ2-7; size: .; D: .; CDR3: CASSSRGVYEQYF; DNA: TGTGCCAGCAGTTCCAGGGGTGTATACGAGCAGTACTTC
length: 17; V: TRBV10-3; J: TRBJ2-1; size: few; D: .; CDR3: CAISESGGGVTYNEQFF; DNA: TGTGCCATCAGTGAGTCTGGAGGCGGGGTGACCTACAATGAGCAGTTCTTC
length: 14; V: TRBV19; J: TRBJ2-7; size: .; D: TRBD1; CDR3: CASSPGTGTYEQYF; DNA: TGTGCCAGTAGCCCCGGGACAGGAACCTACGAGCAGTACTTC
length: 13; V: TRBV4-3; J: TRBJ2-5; size: once; D: .; CDR3: CASSQDQMETQYF; DNA: TGCGCCAGCAGCCAAGATCAAATGGAGACCCAGTACTTC
length: 17; V: TRBV18; J: TRBJ2-7; size: .; D: TRBD1; CDR3: CASSPRDGQGTAHEQYF; DNA: TGTGCCAGCTCACCAAGGGATGGACAGGGGACAGCGCACGAGCAGTACTTC
length: 14; V: TRBV6-1; J: TRBJ1-1; size: .; D: TRBD1; CDR3: CASSAQGARGEAFF; DNA: TGTGCCAGCAGTGCACAGGGGGCGCGTGGTGAAGCTTTCTTT
length: 12; V: TRBV30; J: TRBJ1-2; size: .; D: .; CDR3: CAWGDVDRLYTF; DNA: TGTGCCTGGGGGGACGTGGACAGACTCTACACCTTC
length: 14; V: TRBV11-2; J: TRBJ2-2; size: .; D: .; CDR3: CASSLAGNTGELFF; DNA: TGTGCCAGCAGCTTAGCAGGGAACACCGGGGAGCTGTTTTTT
length: 16; V: TRBV5-5; J: TRBJ2-3; size: .; D: .; CDR3: CASSHGTLLGTDTQYF; DNA: TGTGCCAGCAGCCACGGGACACTGCTTGGCACAGATACGCAGTATTTT
length: 16; V: TRBV5-8; J: TRBJ1-6; size: few; D: .; CDR3: CASSLGEGGTNSPLHF; DNA: TGTGCCAGCAGCTTGGGGGAGGGAGGAACTAATTCACCCCTCCACTTT
length: 15; V: TRBV4-3; J: TRBJ2-1; size: .; D: TRBD1; CDR3: CASSQNRGPWNEQFF; DNA: TGCGCCAGCAGCCAAAACAGGGGGCCATGGAATGAGCAGTTCTTC
length: 15; V: TRBV9; J: TRBJ2-7; size: .; D: TRBD2; CDR3: CASSPRTSGLYEQYF; DNA: TGTGCCAGCAGCCCCCGGACTAGCGGCCTCTACGAGCAGTACTTC
length: 15; V: TRBV18; J: TRBJ2-1; size: .; D: TRBD2; CDR3: CASSPMSGRGGEQFF; DNA: TGTGCCAGCTCACCTATGAGCGGGAGGGGTGGTGAGCAGTTCTTC
length: 16; V: TRBV6-6; J: TRBJ2-7; size: .; D: .; CDR3: CASSYSTGTITYEQYF; DNA: TGTGCCAGCAGTTACTCGACTGGGACAATTACCTACGAGCAGTACTTC
length: 15; V: TRBV5-4; J: TRBJ2-3; size: .; D: TRBD2; CDR3: CASSLLAGGPDTQYF; DNA: TGTGCCAGCAGCTTACTAGCGGGGGGGCCGGATACGCAGTATTTT
length: 15; V: TRBV4-1; J: TRBJ1-2; size: .; D: .; CDR3: CASSQDIAGSYGYTF; DNA: TGCGCCAGCAGCCAAGATATCGCGGGTTCCTATGGCTACACCTTC
length: 14; V: TRBV7-8; J: TRBJ1-1; size: .; D: .; CDR3: CASSLELLNTEAFF; DNA: TGTGCCAGCAGCTTAGAACTTTTGAACACTGAAGCTTTCTTT
length: 14; V: TRBV2; J: TRBJ2-7; size: .; D: .; CDR3: CASSGQGNTYEQYF; DNA: TGTGCCAGCAGTGGCCAGGGGAATACCTACGAGCAGTACTTC
length: 15; V: TRBV5-1; J: TRBJ1-1; size: .; D: .; CDR3: CASSSEGHPNTEAFF; DNA: TGCGCCAGCAGCTCAGAGGGACACCCGAACACTGAAGCTTTCTTT
length: 13; V: TRBV11-2; J: TRBJ2-1; size: .; D: .; CDR3: CASSLGSVRVQFF; DNA: TGTGCCAGCAGCTTAGGGTCAGTCAGGGTGCAGTTCTTC
length: 16; V: TRBV11-1; J: TRBJ1-3; size: .; D: .; CDR3: CASSSSGLLSGNTIYF; DNA: TGTGCCAGCAGCTCTTCGGGACTCCTCTCTGGAAACACCATATATTTT
length: 14; V: TRBV15; J: TRBJ2-7; size: few; D: TRBD1; CDR3: CATSRLSGGYEQYF; DNA: TGTGCCACCAGCAGATTGTCAGGGGGCTACGAGCAGTACTTC
length: 15; V: TRBV7-8; J: TRBJ1-4; size: .; D: TRBD1; CDR3: CASSQGTGKNEKLFF; DNA: TGTGCCAGCAGCCAGGGGACAGGGAAGAATGAAAAACTGTTTTTT
length: 13; V: TRBV28; J: TRBJ2-1; size: .; D: .; CDR3: CASSAQGRNEQFF; DNA: TGTGCCAGCAGCGCACAGGGTCGAAATGAGCAGTTCTTC
length: 12; V: TRBV25-1; J: TRBJ1-5; size: .; D: .; CDR3: CASSGLNQPQHF; DNA: TGTGCCAGCAGTGGGCTCAATCAGCCCCAGCATTTT